This T cell receptor beta chain was documented in a study of lymphopenia after photon versus proton radiotherapy. Produced via immunoSEQ multiplex PCR; TCRdb's table is partial and in-frame only. The sample carries 37,000 or so clones, 70% to 90% recorded once. Comments on this clone: Its antigen is undetermined.

The V and J ends lost 0 bases and 4 bases respectively, with 13 bases between them. Germline assignment: CDR1 ENHRY and CDR2 SYGVKD. This CDR3 is 16 amino acids long. Study results and caveats: Survival link was tested only in deceased patients; proton benefit remains a possibility. Proton therapy kept repertoires fairly stable, unlike photons, which gained effector/memory cells. Oligoclonal CD8+ Temra expansion after nadir drove photon patients' diversity drop.

The V call is TRBV10-3, the J call TRBJ2-1; possible D gene TRBD1, 7 bases. The sequences come from peripheral blood, collected from a patient treated with photon-based radiotherapy. The source of this sequence is a middle-aged man with gastric cancer. As DNA, the CDR3 is TGTGCCATCAGTGAGTCTGGGCAGGGGGGATACAATGAGCAGTTCTTC. This gives the protein CAISESGQGGYNEQFF.